The rows below give T cell receptor beta chains drawn from one sample of a study of molecular identifiers for immune sequencing clone quantification. One entry per CDR3 protein results from TCRdb running MiXCR on the PCR reads. Of 350,000 or so distinct CDR3 sequences detected, about 22% appear once; the ten largest clones hold about 0.81%. The sample consisted of naive CD8+ T cells from blood, with Jurkat cell RNA spiked in. Source of these receptors: a human donor in good health. Some libraries in this study had Jurkat cell RNA spiked in. Both conserved end residues are part of each CDR3. A D gene is named only where the DNA matches it firmly. For some rows the clone size is stated as once, few or many, or as a class when expanded; others skip it.

V: TRBV27
D: TRBD1
J: TRBJ1-3
size: NA
CDR3: CASSSLDRASGNTIYF
DNA: TGTGCCAGCAGTTCTCTGGACAGGGCCTCTGGAAACACCATATATTTT

V: TRBV29-1
D: NA
J: TRBJ2-7
size: NA
CDR3: CSVEVPGPHEQYF
DNA: TGCAGCGTTGAAGTTCCAGGGCCCCACGAGCAGTACTTC

V: TRBV5-1
D: NA
J: TRBJ2-3
size: many
CDR3: CASSLVTRTGWPTDTQYF
DNA: TGCGCCAGCAGCTTGGTGACGCGCACAGGGTGGCCCACAGATACGCAGTATTTT

V: TRBV13
D: NA
J: TRBJ2-4
size: many
CDR3: CASSVGLKNIQYF
DNA: TGTGCCAGCAGCGTGGGACTTAAAAACATTCAGTACTTC

V: TRBV6-2/TRBV6-3
D: NA
J: TRBJ1-1
size: many
CDR3: CASTNSKNTEAFF
DNA: TGTGCCAGCACCAATAGCAAGAACACTGAAGCTTTCTTT

V: TRBV7-9
D: TRBD2
J: TRBJ2-1
size: many
CDR3: CASSFTSGLHPSSYNEQFF
DNA: TGTGCCAGCAGCTTCACTAGCGGCCTCCATCCCAGCTCCTACAATGAGCAGTTCTTC

V: TRBV20-1
D: TRBD1
J: TRBJ1-1
size: many
CDR3: CSARALGTGRNTEAFF
DNA: TGCAGTGCTAGAGCCCTCGGGACAGGGAGGAACACTGAAGCTTTCTTT

V: TRBV6-2/TRBV6-3
D: NA
J: TRBJ2-7
size: NA
CDR3: CASSYSTQLIEYEQYF
DNA: TGTGCCAGCAGTTACTCGACACAGCTCATTGAGTACGAGCAGTACTTC

V: TRBV12-3/TRBV12-4
D: TRBD1
J: TRBJ1-5
size: few
CDR3: CASTTIGQVPSPQHF
DNA: TGTGCCAGCACCACAATAGGACAGGTACCAAGCCCCCAGCATTTT

V: TRBV12-3/TRBV12-4
D: TRBD1
J: TRBJ1-5
size: few
CDR3: CASSLPRDSGQPQHF
DNA: TGTGCCAGCAGTTTGCCCCGGGACAGTGGTCAGCCCCAGCATTTT

V: TRBV18
D: NA
J: TRBJ1-1
size: few
CDR3: CASSLKSGTEAFF
DNA: TGTGCCAGCTCACTGAAATCGGGGACCGAAGCTTTCTTT

V: TRBV30
D: NA
J: TRBJ2-7
size: many
CDR3: CAWNEGTYEQYF
DNA: TGTGCCTGGAACGAGGGCACCTACGAGCAGTACTTC

V: TRBV5-6
D: TRBD2
J: TRBJ2-7
size: many
CDR3: CASSWDYRPYEQYF
DNA: TGTGCCAGCAGCTGGGACTACAGACCCTACGAGCAGTACTTC

V: TRBV25-1
D: NA
J: TRBJ2-5
size: many
CDR3: CASSESQAGETQYF
DNA: TGTGCCAGCAGTGAATCGCAGGCCGGGGAGACCCAGTACTTC

V: TRBV4-3
D: NA
J: TRBJ2-3
size: NA
CDR3: CASSQDGASNTDTQYF
DNA: TGCGCCAGCAGCCAAGATGGGGCATCCAACACAGATACGCAGTATTTT

V: TRBV12-3/TRBV12-4
D: NA
J: TRBJ2-3
size: many
CDR3: CASSLLGGGRDTQYF
DNA: TGTGCCAGCAGTTTATTAGGAGGGGGTCGGGATACGCAGTATTTT